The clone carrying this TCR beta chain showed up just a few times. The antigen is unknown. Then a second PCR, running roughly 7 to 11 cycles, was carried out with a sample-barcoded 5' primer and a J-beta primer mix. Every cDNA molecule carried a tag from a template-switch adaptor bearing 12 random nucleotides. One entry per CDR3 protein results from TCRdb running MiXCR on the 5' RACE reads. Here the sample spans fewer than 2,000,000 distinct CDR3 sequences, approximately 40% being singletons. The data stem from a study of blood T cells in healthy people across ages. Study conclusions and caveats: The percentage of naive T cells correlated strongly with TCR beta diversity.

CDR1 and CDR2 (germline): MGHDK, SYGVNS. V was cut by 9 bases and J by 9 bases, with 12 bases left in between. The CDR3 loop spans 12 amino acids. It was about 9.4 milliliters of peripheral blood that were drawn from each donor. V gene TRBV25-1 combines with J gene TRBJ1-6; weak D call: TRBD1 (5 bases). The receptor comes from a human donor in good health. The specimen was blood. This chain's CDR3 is CASSNGASPLHF. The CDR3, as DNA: TGTGCCAGTAGTAACGGGGCTTCACCCCTCCACTTT.